The 17 T cell receptor beta chains below come from one sample, sequenced in a study of shared clonotypes between healthy human individuals. This table comes from immunoSEQ multiplex PCR, and its TCRdb copy is limited to in-frame clones, with some not included. This table has about 2.1 million clones, roughly 95% appearing once. CD8 cells classed as naive were CD45RO-negative and positively selected for CCR7, excluding terminally differentiated effector memory CD45RA+ cells. Sequencing used naive CD8+ T cells from PBMCs. The receptors shown here come from a man between 18 and 29 years old in good health. Some clones in this sample may be carry-over from other donors' samples.

This chain links TRBV7-7 with TRBJ2-1, with 8 bases fitting TRBD2. This CDR3 contains 15 residues. The germline V gene encodes CDR1 SSHAT and CDR2 FNYEAQ (reference sequence). The V gene end was trimmed by 4 bases and the J gene end by 1 base; junction bases not matched to a gene: 3. The CDR3 DNA follows: TGTGCCAGCAGCTCGCGGGAGGTGTCCTACAATGAGCAGTTCTTC. Protein: CASSSREVSYNEQFF.

This clone has just one count. V usage is TRBV7-6 and J usage is TRBJ2-5; 7 nucleotides line up with TRBD1. The V gene's germline CDR1 is SGHVS and CDR2 FNYEAQ. Unmatched junction bases numbered 4, after V lost 3 bases and J lost 3 bases. CDR3 size: 14 residues. The CDR3 DNA is TGTGCCAGCAGCTTCGGACAGGTGAAAGAGACCCAGTACTTC. Amino acid sequence: CASSFGQVKETQYF.

The chain combines TRBV10-2 with TRBJ2-3; 10 bases fit TRBD1. The length of the CDR3 is 17 residues. CDR1 WSHSY and CDR2 SAAADI come from the germline V gene. With V trimmed by 2 bases and J by 8 bases, 13 bases remained unmatched. CDR3 DNA sequence: TGCGCCAGCAGTGAGACGACCGGGACAGGGGAATTGGGTACGCAGTATTTT. The encoded protein is CASSETTGTGELGTQYF.

V usage is TRBV11-2 and J usage is TRBJ1-2, with TRBD1 matching 8 bases. This CDR3 contains 13 residues. Germline-derived CDR1 and CDR2 are SGHAT and FQNNGV. V lost 5 bases, J lost 7 bases, and 6 bases stayed unmatched. The chain's CDR3 is CASSLGQVFGYTF. The CDR3 DNA follows: TGTGCCAGCAGCCTGGGACAGGTTTTTGGCTACACCTTC.

V is TRBV30 and J is TRBJ1-2; no reliable D call. CDR3 length: 13 residues. CDR1 and CDR2 from the germline V gene are GTSNPN and SVGIG (reference sequence). Trimming took 2 bases from V and 1 from J, leaving 8 bases between them. The DNA for the CDR3 is TGTGCCTGGAGTAGAACCAATAACTATGGCTACACCTTC. This codes for CAWSRTNNYGYTF.

This sequence joins TRBV7-2 and TRBJ2-7; D not resolved. Trimming took 7 bases from V and 3 from J, leaving 19 bases between them. The CDR3 loop spans 15 amino acids. The germline gives CDR1 SGHTA, CDR2 FQGNSA. The CDR3 nucleotides are TGTGCCAGCAACGAAATACCACGGGCCAGCTACGAGCAGTACTTC. Translation: CASNEIPRASYEQYF. Together with reference TRBV7-2 and TRBJ2-7, the CDR3 gives the full variable domain: GAGVSQSPSNKVTEKGKDVELRCDPISGHTALYWYRQSLGQGLEFLIYFQGNSAPDKSGLPSDRFSAERTGGSVSTLTIQRTQQEDSAVYLCASNEIPRASYEQYFGPGTRLTVT.

V and J are TRBV25-1 and TRBJ2-3, with D tentatively TRBD1 or TRBD2 (6 bases each). V lost 2 bases, J lost 7 bases, and 16 bases lay in between. Per germline, CDR1 MGHDK and CDR2 SYGVNS. The CDR3 runs 15 residues. The CDR3 bases are TGTGCCAGCAGTGAAGGGGGGCACGGAGGGAATACGCAGTATTTT. Translated: CASSEGGHGGNTQYF.

This clone has only a few counts. The chain recombines TRBV2 with TRBJ1-1; D not resolved. Germline assignment: CDR1 SNHLY and CDR2 FYNNEI. CDR3 length: 14 residues. The V end lost 9 bases, the J end lost 7 bases, and 21 bases lay between the germline ends. CDR3 DNA: TGTGCCAGTTCCCTTTACGACGTGGGTGGTGAAGCTTTCTTT. This codes for CASSLYDVGGEAFF.

The chain uses TRBV16 and TRBJ2-1, with 10 bases fitting TRBD1. CDR3 length: 16 residues. J was trimmed by 0 bases and V by 5 bases; bases with no gene match: 4. Germline CDR1 and CDR2: KGHSY and FQNENV. This CDR3 reads CASSEGQGSSYNEQFF. As DNA, the CDR3 is TGTGCCAGCAGCGAGGGACAGGGGAGCTCCTACAATGAGCAGTTCTTC.

The chain links TRBV29-1 to TRBJ2-5; 12 positions agree with TRBD2. Germline loops: CDR1 SQVTM, CDR2 ANQGSEA. J gave up 3 bases and V 6 bases, and 5 bases lay outside the gene matches. The CDR3 length is 14 residues. CDR3: CSVTSGRGEETQYF. The CDR3 nucleotides are TGCAGCGTGACTAGCGGGAGAGGGGAAGAGACCCAGTACTTC. Filled out from reference TRBV29-1 and TRBJ2-5, the complete variable domain reads SAVISQKPSRDICQRGTSLTIQCQVDSQVTMMFWYRQQPGQSLTLIATANQGSEATYESGFVIDKFPISRPNLTFSTLTVSNMSPEDSSIYLCSVTSGRGEETQYFGPGTRLLVL.

V is TRBV19 and J is TRBJ2-1; 9 bases align to TRBD2. CDR3 length: 15 residues. The V gene's germline CDR1 is LNHDA and CDR2 SQIVND (reference sequence). Trimming cost V 5 bases and J 7 bases; bases outside gene matches: 9. This CDR3 is CASSVSGGGINEQFF. Here the CDR3 DNA reads TGTGCCAGTAGTGTTAGCGGGGGAGGTATAAATGAGCAGTTCTTC.

Only one count was recorded for this clone. Here the CDR3 reads CASQSRTQWSYEQYF. As DNA, the CDR3 is TGTGCCAGCCAATCTAGGACCCAGTGGTCCTACGAGCAGTACTTC. The chain uses TRBV7-7 and TRBJ2-7; D unresolved. CDR3 size: 15 residues. From germline, CDR1 is SSHAT and CDR2 FNYEAQ (reference sequence). Trimming shortened V by 8 bases and J by 1 base, and 18 bases separated the two germline ends.

The V and J genes are TRBV10-3 and TRBJ2-7; TRBD2 matches 11 bases. The CDR3 contains 17 residues. The junction had 6 bases not matched to a gene; V was cut back by 2 bases and J by 0 bases. In germline, CDR1 is ENHRY, CDR2 SYGVKD. The CDR3 coding sequence is TGTGCCATCAGTGAGCCGACACTAGCGGGAGTCTCCTACGAGCAGTACTTC. Its translation is CAISEPTLAGVSYEQYF.

The V call is TRBV5-4, the J call TRBJ1-3; no clear D. V lost 4 bases to trimming and J lost 10 bases, with 15 bases between them. CDR3 length: 13 residues. The germline gives CDR1 SGHNT, CDR2 YYREEE (reference sequence). As DNA, the CDR3 is TGTGCCAGCAGCCTTGCGTCAGATACGACCATATATTTT. Amino acids: CASSLASDTTIYF.

The gene calls are TRBV5-6 and TRBJ2-5; 13 bases line up with TRBD2. The V gene end was trimmed by 0 bases and the J gene end by 7 bases; junction bases not matched to a gene: 0. This CDR3 region has 14 residues. Germline assignment: CDR1 SGHDT and CDR2 YYEEEE. DNA of the CDR3: TGTGCCAGCAGCTTGGGGACTAGCGGGAGGACCCAGTACTTC. Residues: CASSLGTSGRTQYF.

In this sample, this clone turned up once. The identical CDR3 is also encoded by other nucleotide sequences in the sample. This chain links TRBV27 with TRBJ2-1; D possibly corresponds to TRBD2 (5 bases). CDR1 is MNHEY and CDR2 is SMNVEV in the germline V gene (reference sequence). Trimming took off 2 bases at V and 2 bases at J, with 7 bases between the two ends. The CDR3 length is 14 residues. CDR3 protein: CASSLAGTYNEQFF. CDR3 DNA: TGTGCCAGCAGTTTAGCCGGGACCTACAATGAGCAGTTCTTC.

The chain links TRBV9 to TRBJ1-3, with D tentatively TRBD1 (5 bases). CDR3 length: 18 residues. CDR1 SGDLS and CDR2 YYNGEE come from the germline V gene. Trimming shortened V by 1 base and J by 3 bases, and 20 bases separated the two germline ends. In DNA, the CDR3 is TGTGCCAGCAGCGTATCGACCGAGGGGAGGGAACGTGGAAACACCATATATTTT. Translation gives CASSVSTEGRERGNTIYF.